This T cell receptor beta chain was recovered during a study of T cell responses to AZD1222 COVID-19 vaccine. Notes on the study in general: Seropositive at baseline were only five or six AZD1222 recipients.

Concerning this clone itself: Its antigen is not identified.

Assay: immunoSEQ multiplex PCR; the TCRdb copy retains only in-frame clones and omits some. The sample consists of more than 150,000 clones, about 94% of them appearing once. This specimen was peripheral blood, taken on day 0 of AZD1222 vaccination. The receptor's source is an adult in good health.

The CDR3 nucleotides read TGTGCCAGCAGCTCCAGGGGGGGGAGCAATCAGCCCCAGCATTTT. It translates to CASSSRGGSNQPQHF. J is TRBJ1-5 and V is TRBV7-2; TRBD1 agrees at 7 bases. V trimming: 4 bases; J trimming: 1 base; junction bases outside the gene matches: 4. Germline loops: CDR1 SGHTA, CDR2 FQGNSA. The CDR3 extends over 15 amino acids.